The 24 T cell receptor beta chains below were found in one sample sequenced in a study of cytomegalovirus exposure and HLA in healthy donors. 13 Jbeta primers and 60 Vbeta primers were used for the PCR. Some clones are missing from TCRdb's copy, which holds only in-frame ones; the method was immunoSEQ multiplex PCR. Of approximately 150,000 clones listed, approximately 85% are singletons. Material: PBMCs. Every receptor here comes from a middle-aged man in good health and CMV-seropositive.

This chain links TRBV30 with TRBJ1-2; 7 nucleotides agree with TRBD1. Per the germline V gene, CDR1 is GTSNPN and CDR2 is SVGIG (reference sequence). The V and J ends lost 0 bases and 7 bases, in that order; junction bases with no gene match: 8. This CDR3 comprises 14 residues. The DNA for the CDR3 is TGTGCCTGGAGTGTACTAGGGGGCGTTCTTGGCTACACCTTC. Encoded protein: CAWSVLGGVLGYTF.

The rearrangement links TRBV4-2 to TRBJ2-7, with D perhaps matching TRBD1 (6 bases). V lost 1 base, J lost 6 bases, and 10 bases lay in between. Germline values: CDR1 LGHNA, CDR2 YNFKEQ. CDR3 length equals 13 residues. The CDR3 DNA reads as TGTGCCAGCAGCCAAGTTCGAGGGGGCGAGCAGTACTTC. Its protein is CASSQVRGGEQYF.

This clone was found once. The CDR3 spells CASSDGTGFPGELFF. The DNA for the CDR3 is TGTGCCAGCAGTGACGGGACAGGGTTCCCCGGGGAGCTGTTTTTT. The J gene is TRBJ2-2, the V gene TRBV6-1; TRBD1 matches at 9 bases. J lost 6 bases, V lost 3 bases, and 5 bases had no gene match. There are 15 residues in the CDR3. Germline V gene sequence: CDR1 MNHNS, CDR2 SASEGT.

The rearrangement links TRBV30 to TRBJ2-5; the match to TRBD1 covers 8 bases. In germline, CDR1 is GTSNPN, CDR2 SVGIG (reference sequence). V lost 5 bases, J lost 6 bases, and 5 bases stayed unmatched. CDR3 size: 12 residues. The CDR3 DNA is TGTGCCTGGGATGGACAGGGAAAGACCCAGTACTTC. Translating it yields CAWDGQGKTQYF. Full variable domain (remainder filled in from reference TRBV30 and TRBJ2-5): SQTIHQWPATLVQPVGSPLSLECTVEGTSNPNLYWYRQAAGRGLQLLFYSVGIGQISSEVPQNLSASRPQDRQFILSSKKLLLSDSGFYLCAWDGQGKTQYFGPGTRLLVL.

The J gene is TRBJ2-7, the V gene TRBV5-3; D might be TRBD2 (5 bases). TRBV5-3 is an open reading frame, and its role is uncertain. This CDR3 comprises 16 residues. V lost 1 base and J lost 0, with 14 bases in between. The CDR3 here is CARSLRRREDSYEQYF. The CDR3 DNA is TGTGCCAGAAGCTTGAGGCGTCGGGAAGACTCCTACGAGCAGTACTTC.

The chain carries TRBV9 and TRBJ2-1; TRBD2 matches 8 bases. Trimming took 0 bases from V and 8 from J; bases not matched to a gene: 10. CDR3 length: 16 residues. Germline assignment: CDR1 SGDLS and CDR2 YYNGEE. CDR3 in DNA: TGTGCCAGCAGCGTAGATTTTAGCGGGGTCTTGGATGAGCAGTTCTTC. Protein sequence: CASSVDFSGVLDEQFF.

As regards this clone: A read error may produce the germline difference seen at one junction end. The V call is TRBV18, the J call TRBJ1-3; TRBD1 is a possible D gene (6 bases). The CDR3 spans 12 residues. In germline, CDR1 is KGHSH, CDR2 LQKENI. The CDR3 spells CASSPVTGGSIF. CDR3 coding DNA: TGTGCCAGCTCACCGGTGACAGGCGGGTCCATTTTT.

As for this clone: The same CDR3 arises from other DNA sequences in this sample as well. The rearrangement links TRBV7-6 to TRBJ2-7, with 16 bases matching TRBD2. Germline V gene lookup returns CDR1 SGHVS and CDR2 FNYEAQ. The CDR3 loop spans 17 amino acids. V shed 5 bases and J 5 bases; nucleotides not matched to a gene: 9. The CDR3 DNA reads TGTGCCAGCAGCCCCATGTCCGGGACTAGCGGGAGGGACGAGCAGTACTTC. Its protein product is CASSPMSGTSGRDEQYF.

The genes are TRBV7-9 and TRBJ2-7, with no clear D. In germline, CDR1 is SEHNR, CDR2 FQNEAQ (reference sequence). The CDR3 extends over 13 amino acids. V lost 4 bases to trimming and J lost 7 bases, with 14 bases between them. CDR3 in amino acids: CASSYVGAREQYF. In DNA form, the CDR3 reads TGTGCCAGCAGCTATGTGGGTGCGAGGGAGCAGTACTTC.

This rearrangement joins TRBV4-1 to TRBJ1-1; D gene unclear. Germline CDR1 is MGHRA and CDR2 is YSYEKL. This CDR3 has 16 residues. V was cut by 1 base and J by 0 bases, with 12 bases left in between. In nucleotides, the CDR3 is TGCGCCAGCAGCCAAGGCTTGGCGGATTTGAACACTGAAGCTTTCTTT. Its protein product is CASSQGLADLNTEAFF.

A single count supports this clone. The genes are TRBV6-4 and TRBJ2-1; 8 bases line up with TRBD2. The trim removed 5 bases at V and 4 bases at J, leaving 10 bases unmatched. The germline CDR1 and CDR2 sequences are MRHNA and SNTAGT. This CDR3 has 16 amino acids. The CDR3 bases are TGTGCCAGCAGTCTTCAAGCGGGGGACCTTTACAATGAGCAGTTCTTC. Protein sequence: CASSLQAGDLYNEQFF.

J is TRBJ1-5 and V is TRBV30; D may be TRBD1 (5 bases). The CDR3 has 13 residues. Germline V lookup: CDR1 GTSNPN, CDR2 SVGIG (reference sequence). The CDR3 loop reads CAAKNQGSQPQHF. The CDR3 DNA sequence: TGTGCTGCAAAGAACCAGGGTAGTCAGCCCCAGCATTTT.

The chain couples TRBV7-3 to TRBJ2-2; 8 nucleotides agree with TRBD1. This CDR3 region has 15 residues. After removal of 3 bases from V and 5 bases from J, the junction contained 5 bases not matched to a gene. Germline V gene lookup returns CDR1 SGHTA and CDR2 FQGTGA. This CDR3 is CASSFAGGMTGELFF. CDR3 DNA sequence: TGTGCCAGCAGCTTCGCAGGGGGCATGACCGGGGAGCTGTTTTTT.

The rearrangement uses TRBV19 and TRBJ2-2; D gene unclear. With 3 bases removed from V and 1 base from J, the gap between germline ends came to 6 bases. The CDR3 covers 14 residues. Germline-derived CDR1 and CDR2 are LNHDA and SQIVND (reference sequence). The CDR3 region is CASSISRNTGELFF. The DNA of the CDR3 is TGTGCCAGTAGTATTTCCCGGAACACCGGGGAGCTGTTTTTT.

V and J are TRBV6-1 and TRBJ1-5, with 10 bases lining up with TRBD1. Per the germline V gene, CDR1 is MNHNS and CDR2 is SASEGT. Losses at the gene ends were 3 bases for V and 11 bases for J; bases not matched to a gene: 4. The length of the CDR3 is 13 residues. CDR3: CASSDRDRGSQHF. CDR3 DNA: TGTGCCAGCAGTGACAGGGACAGGGGATCCCAGCATTTT.

This clone appeared a few times. The V and J genes are TRBV23-1 and TRBJ2-1; 14 positions match TRBD2. TRBV23-1 is known as an ORF, though its function is uncertain. V was clipped by 0 bases and J by 4 bases; unmatched bases: 14. This CDR3 has 21 residues. Here the CDR3 DNA reads TGCGCCAGCAGTCAATCGTTGGGGACTAGCGGGAGCCCCCGACCTTACAATGAGCAGTTCTTC. It specifies CASSQSLGTSGSPRPYNEQFF.

This chain uses TRBV7-6 with TRBJ1-2; 9 positions match TRBD1. The CDR3 spans 14 residues. J was trimmed by 6 bases and V by 5 bases; bases with no gene match: 7. Germline V CDR1 and CDR2: SGHVS, FNYEAQ. The CDR3 is CASSPGTGKHGYTF. DNA for the CDR3: TGTGCCAGCAGCCCCGGGACAGGGAAGCATGGCTACACCTTC.

This rearrangement joins TRBV6-5 to TRBJ1-3; 9 positions agree with TRBD1. Germline assignment: CDR1 MNHEY and CDR2 SVGAGI. The CDR3 loop spans 15 amino acids. The ends lost 7 bases at V and 4 bases at J; junction bases unmatched: 8. The CDR3 protein is CASTMGQGAGNTIYF. In DNA, the CDR3 is TGTGCCAGCACCATGGGACAGGGAGCAGGAAACACCATATATTTT.

The gene calls are TRBV28 and TRBJ2-7; TRBD2 agrees at 11 bases. The CDR3 spans 15 residues. Germline loops: CDR1 MDHEN, CDR2 SYDVKM. V trimming: 7 bases; J trimming: 3 bases; junction bases outside the gene matches: 8. CDR3 amino acids: CASNTLAGGLYEQYF. The CDR3, as DNA: TGTGCCAGCAACACCCTAGCGGGGGGCCTCTACGAGCAGTACTTC.

This chain links TRBV5-1 with TRBJ1-3, with 9 bases lining up with TRBD1. The CDR3 runs to 15 residues. Germline assignment: CDR1 SGHRS and CDR2 YFSETQ. Trimming removed 4 bases from V and 2 bases from J; junction bases left unmatched: 4. CDR3 DNA: TGCGCCAGCAGCGGACAGGGGACTACTGGAAACACCATATATTTT. Its translation: CASSGQGTTGNTIYF.

This sequence joins TRBV5-1 and TRBJ2-5; 14 positions agree with TRBD2. From germline, CDR1 is SGHRS and CDR2 YFSETQ. This CDR3 is built from 18 residues. J gave up 2 bases and V 0 bases, and 6 bases lay outside the gene matches. CDR3 amino acids: CASSLAGLAGASQETQYF. The CDR3 DNA sequence: TGCGCCAGCAGCTTGGCGGGACTAGCGGGGGCCTCGCAAGAGACCCAGTACTTC.

The CDR3 nucleotides are TGTGCCAGCAGCCTACTAGCGGGGGGCTACAATGAGCAGTTCTTC. Its translation: CASSLLAGGYNEQFF. The chain joins TRBV11-3 to TRBJ2-1; 12 bases line up with TRBD2. Germline CDR1 reads SGHNT; CDR2 reads YENEEA. The length of the CDR3 is 15 residues. J lost 3 bases, V lost 5 bases, and 2 bases had no gene match.

The rearrangement uses TRBV4-3 and TRBJ1-2; no firm D call. V was clipped by 0 bases and J by 8 bases, with 10 bases between them. The germline gives CDR1 LGHNA, CDR2 YSLEER. This CDR3 is built from 13 residues. The CDR3 loop is CASSQEIGGGYTF. Here the CDR3 DNA reads TGCGCCAGCAGCCAAGAGATTGGCGGCGGCTACACCTTC.

The gene calls are TRBV12-5 and TRBJ1-2; TRBD1 is a possible D gene (5 bases). V lost 4 bases to trimming and J lost 8 bases, with 23 bases between them. The germline CDR1 and CDR2 sequences are LGHNT and FRNRAP. This CDR3 has 16 residues. The CDR3 loop is CASGSTSTVGVKGYTF. The CDR3 coding sequence is TGTGCTAGTGGTTCCACGAGCACGGTAGGGGTAAAGGGCTACACCTTC.